Listed here is a single T cell receptor (beta chain). This sample was taken from a study of blood T cell repertoires in COVID-19. V lost 6 bases, J lost 3 bases, and 9 bases stayed unmatched. CDR3 length equals 14 residues. Germline V gene data show CDR1 as SQVTM and CDR2 as ANQGSEA. Clinical history reported by participants formed the basis on which cohorts were assigned. Two negative PCRs, clearance, or symptom resolution had been documented for recovered Cohort 3 donors. TCRdb's table, derived via immunoSEQ multiplex PCR, lists solely in-frame clones and lacks some. This repertoire shows 250,000 to 300,000 clones, roughly 88% found once; its top ten account for around 1%.

Specimen: PBMCs or T cells enriched from blood (not recorded which). The chain uses TRBV29-1 and TRBJ1-2; 8 bases are shared with TRBD1. The origin of this receptor is a woman aged 30 to 39 who had recovered from COVID-19. CDR3 in amino acids: CSVLGGQGHYGYTF. CDR3 nucleotides: TGCAGCGTCCTGGGTGGACAGGGTCACTATGGCTACACCTTC.